What follows describes a single T cell receptor beta chain. Relative to the germline gene, one junction end is altered; a read error may explain this. This entry comes from a study of control samples from healthy donors and cancer patients. The CDR3 contains 17 residues. CDR1 and CDR2 (germline): SGHRS, YFSETQ. The data were produced by immunoSEQ multiplex PCR, yet TCRdb's version contains in-frame clones alone and is incomplete. The sample lists 50,000 or so clones; approximately 88% were seen once. The gene calls are TRBV5-1 and TRBJ2-1; 12 bases align to TRBD2. The specimen sequenced was blood. The source is a man aged 45-60 years in good health. The CDR3 loop is CASSLSVTSGRWNEQLF. DNA for the CDR3: TGCGCCAGCAGCTTATCGGTAACTAGCGGGAGGTGGAATGAGCAGCTCTTC. Variable domain in full (rest from reference TRBV5-1 and TRBJ2-1): KAGVTQTPRYLIKTRGQQVTLSCSPISGHRSVSWYQQTPGQGLQFLFEYFSETQRNKGNFPGRFSGRQFSNSRSEMNVSTLELGDSALYLCASSLSVTSGRWNEQLFGPGTRLTVL.